A selection of T cell receptor beta chains follows, all from one sample in a study of shared clonotypes between healthy human individuals. Profiled with immunoSEQ multiplex PCR; TCRdb holds only in-frame clones, not every one. The sample holds hundreds of thousands of clones, 90% to 96% seen once. Sequenced: naive CD4+ T cells sorted from blood. These TCRs come from a woman in her 30s in good health. The CDR3 runs from the conserved cysteine through the conserved F or W. A D gene is named only where the DNA matches it firmly. Not all rows give a size; the values are once, few, many and, for expanded clones, a class.

D gene	J gene	clone size	V gene	CDR3 DNA	CDR3 protein
-	TRBJ2-1	-	TRBV10-2	TGCGCCAGCAGGGCGGTAGATGGGATCGGGAATGAGCAGTTCTTC	CASRAVDGIGNEQFF
-	TRBJ1-1	-	TRBV11-2	TGTGCCAGCAGCTTGAGACAGAACGAAGCTTTCTTT	CASSLRQNEAFF
-	TRBJ2-7	once	TRBV6-5	TGTGCCAGCAGTCAGGCGATACACTACGAGCAGTACTTC	CASSQAIHYEQYF
TRBD2	TRBJ2-5	-	TRBV18	TGTGCCAGCTCACCACGGACTAGCGGCCAAGAGACCCAGTACTTC	CASSPRTSGQETQYF
-	TRBJ1-5	-	TRBV7-2	TGTGCCAGCAGCTTGGCCTCGGGGGTCAATCAGCCCCAGCATTTT	CASSLASGVNQPQHF
-	TRBJ2-7	-	TRBV11-2	TGTGCCAGCAGCACGATCCGGTCGGGGTGGGAGCAGTACTTC	CASSTIRSGWEQYF
-	TRBJ1-4	-	TRBV2	TGTGCCAGCAGTGACACGACAGCCCTATGGGAAAAACTGTTTTTT	CASSDTTALWEKLFF
-	TRBJ1-1	-	TRBV28	TGTGCCAGCAGTTTATTCCCAGGTACCACTGAAGCTTTCTTT	CASSLFPGTTEAFF
-	TRBJ2-1	-	TRBV6-1	TGTGCCAGCAGTGAAGCTGGAGGGGCGAGGAACAATGAGCAGTTCTTC	CASSEAGGARNNEQFF
-	TRBJ1-2	-	TRBV7-6	TGTGCCAGCAGCTCCACGGGGGGTCAGAGTGGCTACACCTTC	CASSSTGGQSGYTF
-	TRBJ1-1	-	TRBV28	TGTGCCAGCAGTTTGGGGGGCCCCGAGACTGAAGCTTTCTTT	CASSLGGPETEAFF
-	TRBJ2-7	-	TRBV28	TGTGCCAGCAGTCGAGGGGGGCCTATTGACTACGAGCAGTACTTC	CASSRGGPIDYEQYF
TRBD1	TRBJ2-1	-	TRBV7-2	TGTGCCAGCAGCTTAGTAGACAGGGGTCTCAATGAGCAGTTCTTC	CASSLVDRGLNEQFF
-	TRBJ2-7	-	TRBV25-1	TGTGCCAGCAGTGGGCTCATTCAAGAGCAGTACTTC	CASSGLIQEQYF
-	TRBJ2-2	-	TRBV28	TGTGCCAGCAGACGGGACTCCCCTACCGGGGAGCTGTTTTTT	CASRRDSPTGELFF
TRBD2	TRBJ2-5	-	TRBV11-2	TGTGCCAGCATTGGGGGGGGCCAAGAGACCCAGTACTTC	CASIGGGQETQYF